A single sample is the source of the 26 T cell receptor beta chains below, sequenced in a study of cytomegalovirus exposure and HLA in healthy donors. Use of 60 Vbeta and 13 Jbeta primers characterized the PCR. Sequenced by immunoSEQ multiplex PCR; TCRdb stores in-frame clones only, minus some. The sample has 150,000 to 200,000 clones; 81% are singletons. Sequencing was carried out using PBMCs. These receptors were taken from a woman aged 18 to 35 in good health and CMV-seronegative.

In its sample, this clone was seen a few times. The chain employs TRBV27 and TRBJ1-1, with 8 bases identical to TRBD1. The CDR3 extends over 16 amino acids. Germline V gives CDR1 MNHEY, CDR2 SMNVEV (reference sequence). J lost 0 bases, V lost 1 base, and 4 bases had no gene match. The DNA for the CDR3 is TGTGCCAGCAGTTTATTGTCAGGGGGCATGAACACTGAAGCTTTCTTT. Amino acid sequence: CASSLLSGGMNTEAFF.

The rearrangement links TRBV11-2 to TRBJ2-3; TRBD1 matches at 8 bases. CDR1 is SGHAT and CDR2 is FQNNGV in the germline V gene. The CDR3 sequence is 17 residues long. Trimming took 6 bases from V and 0 from J; bases not matched to a gene: 11. CDR3: CASRVQGAGKSTDTQYF. CDR3 in DNA: TGTGCCAGCAGGGTCCAGGGGGCCGGAAAGAGCACAGATACGCAGTATTTT.

The chain recombines TRBV2 with TRBJ2-5; TRBD1 matches at 8 bases. There are 15 residues in the CDR3. J was trimmed by 4 bases and V by 4 bases; bases with no gene match: 8. Germline loops: CDR1 SNHLY, CDR2 FYNNEI. The CDR3 DNA reads TGTGCCAGCAGTGTTGTTCCAGGGGGCTTAGAGACCCAGTACTTC. This gives the protein CASSVVPGGLETQYF.

The chain couples TRBV10-3 to TRBJ1-1; TRBD1 matches 7 bases. This CDR3 region has 16 residues. CDR1 is ENHRY and CDR2 is SYGVKD in the germline V gene. Trimming at V came to 4 bases and at J to 6 bases, leaving 14 bases not matched to a gene. The CDR3 DNA is TGTGCCATCAGTGGGTCGACGGTGGGGGACAGACCTGAAGCTTTCTTT. It codes for CAISGSTVGDRPEAFF.

V usage is TRBV28 and J usage is TRBJ1-3, with 7 bases aligning to TRBD1. V shed 3 bases, J shed 0 bases, and the junction held 8 bases outside the gene matches. Germline V lookup: CDR1 MDHEN, CDR2 SYDVKM. The CDR3 consists of 17 residues. The CDR3 sequence is CASSLHSSGGSGNTIYF. CDR3 DNA sequence: TGTGCCAGCAGTTTGCATAGCTCAGGGGGCTCTGGAAACACCATATATTTT.

This clone has more than one count but fewer than ten. V gene TRBV11-2 combines with J gene TRBJ2-5; D unclear. V was pared by 3 bases and J by 5 bases, with 4 bases between. Germline assignment: CDR1 SGHAT and CDR2 FQNNGV. CDR3 length equals 11 residues. CDR3 region: CASSFGETQYF. CDR3 in DNA: TGTGCCAGCAGCTTCGGGGAGACCCAGTACTTC.

The chain employs TRBV4-1 and TRBJ1-4; a weak D match, TRBD1 (6 bases). V was shortened by 1 base and J by 6 bases, with 12 bases between the two germline ends. Germline V gene data show CDR1 as MGHRA and CDR2 as YSYEKL. The length of the CDR3 is 15 residues. CDR3 amino acids: CASSQGQGLYEKLFF. CDR3 sequence (DNA): TGCGCCAGCAGCCAAGGGCAGGGGTTGTATGAAAAACTGTTTTTT.

V is TRBV7-2 and J is TRBJ1-1; D not certain. This CDR3 comprises 13 residues. V was pared by 5 bases and J by 1 base, with 8 bases between. The germline V gene encodes CDR1 SGHTA and CDR2 FQGNSA. DNA for the CDR3: TGTGCCAGCAGCCATGAGGGGAACACTGAAGCTTTCTTT. Protein sequence: CASSHEGNTEAFF.

This chain uses TRBV30 with TRBJ1-4, with 7 bases identical to TRBD1. The CDR3 covers 15 residues. From germline, CDR1 is GTSNPN and CDR2 SVGIG (reference sequence). V dropped 0 bases and J dropped 4; count of bases not matched to a gene: 5. The CDR3 loop reads CAWSVGTAFNEKLFF. The CDR3 DNA reads TGTGCCTGGAGTGTGGGGACAGCCTTTAATGAAAAACTGTTTTTT.

This clone was counted a single time. The chain uses TRBV7-8 and TRBJ1-3, with 7 bases lining up with TRBD1. The CDR3 spans 15 residues. The V gene end was trimmed by 4 bases and the J gene end by 0 bases; junction bases not matched to a gene: 3. The germline CDR1 and CDR2 sequences are SGHVS and FQNEAQ. CDR3 coding DNA: TGTGCCAGCAGCTCGCGGACAGGCTCTGGAAACACCATATATTTT. Translating gives CASSSRTGSGNTIYF.

The J gene is TRBJ2-1, the V gene TRBV5-4; 13 bases line up with TRBD2. From germline, CDR1 is SGHNT and CDR2 YYREEE (reference sequence). V dropped 0 bases and J dropped 4; count of bases not matched to a gene: 4. This CDR3 contains 17 residues. The CDR3 nucleotides read TGTGCCAGCAGCTTGGTTAAGACTAGCGGGGGGTACAATGAGCAGTTCTTC. It is translated as CASSLVKTSGGYNEQFF.

The chain joins TRBV7-9 to TRBJ1-1; D possibly corresponds to TRBD1 (6 bases). V lost 6 bases and J lost 3, with 8 bases in between. This CDR3 region has 12 residues. Germline loops: CDR1 SEHNR, CDR2 FQNEAQ (reference sequence). CDR3 protein: CASRKGDTEAFF. Here the CDR3 DNA reads TGTGCCAGCAGGAAGGGGGACACTGAAGCTTTCTTT.

The chain has TRBV9 and TRBJ2-5; TRBD2 aligns across 12 bases. Trimming removed 3 bases from V and 6 bases from J; junction bases left unmatched: 9. Per the germline V gene, CDR1 is SGDLS and CDR2 is YYNGEE. The CDR3 extends over 16 amino acids. The CDR3 here is CASSESSGGVGKTQYF. The CDR3 bases are TGTGCCAGCAGCGAGTCTAGCGGGGGGGTCGGAAAGACCCAGTACTTC.

This chain joins TRBV28 and TRBJ2-7, with D perhaps TRBD2 (5 bases). V was pared by 6 bases and J by 5 bases, with 14 bases between. Germline V gives CDR1 MDHEN, CDR2 SYDVKM. The CDR3 is 13 residues long. The CDR3 here is CASRYSGRDEQYF. The CDR3 coding sequence is TGTGCCAGCAGATACAGTGGGCGGGACGAGCAGTACTTC.

The chain carries TRBV2 and TRBJ1-5; the D is unclear. The CDR3 totals 15 residues. Between the trimmed V and J ends, which lost 7 bases and 0 bases, there was a span of 13 bases. Germline CDR1 SNHLY, CDR2 FYNNEI. The CDR3 DNA sequence: TGTGCCAGCAACGCACAGCTATATAGCAATCAGCCCCAGCATTTT. It yields the protein CASNAQLYSNQPQHF.

This clone was observed once. The chain carries TRBV2 and TRBJ1-1; TRBD1 matches 9 bases. Germline V lookup: CDR1 SNHLY, CDR2 FYNNEI. The CDR3 is 12 residues long. V shed 11 bases, J shed 8 bases, and the junction held 9 bases outside the gene matches. The CDR3 reads CAGGGQGSEAFF. CDR3 nucleotides: TGTGCCGGGGGGGGACAGGGATCGGAAGCTTTCTTT.

This chain joins TRBV6-5 and TRBJ2-5; D not resolved. V gave up 5 bases and J gave up 5 bases, with 12 bases separating them. Germline lookup yields CDR1 MNHEY and CDR2 SVGAGI. The CDR3 is made up of 13 amino acids. The CDR3: CASSPYESETQYF. The CDR3 DNA reads as TGTGCCAGCAGTCCATATGAGAGTGAGACCCAGTACTTC.

The rearrangement joins TRBV5-1 to TRBJ2-2; 9 positions agree with TRBD1. V trimming: 0 bases; J trimming: 6 bases; junction bases outside the gene matches: 3. Germline V gives CDR1 SGHRS, CDR2 YFSETQ. This CDR3 is 15 amino acids long. The DNA for the CDR3 is TGCGCCAGCAGCTTGGCACAGGGGGCGCCCGGGGAGCTGTTTTTT. It codes for CASSLAQGAPGELFF.

This clone was found a few times. V and J are TRBV7-8 and TRBJ2-1; 8 bases align to TRBD2. Germline CDR1 and CDR2: SGHVS and FQNEAQ. The trim removed 1 base at V and 3 bases at J, leaving 5 bases unmatched. The CDR3 totals 16 residues. The DNA of the CDR3 is TGTGCCAGCAGCTTAGGAAGCGGGAGTGACTACAATGAGCAGTTCTTC. It is translated as CASSLGSGSDYNEQFF. Supplemented by reference TRBV7-8 and TRBJ2-1, the full variable domain reads GAGVSQSPRYKVAKRGQDVALRCDPISGHVSLFWYQQALGQGPEFLTYFQNEAQLDKSGLPSDRFFAERPEGSVSTLKIQRTQQEDSAVYLCASSLGSGSDYNEQFFGPGTRLTVL.

The table lists this clone with a few counts. V usage is TRBV6-1 and J usage is TRBJ1-4; D remains unclear. The CDR3 sequence is 14 residues long. Germline CDR1 is MNHNS and CDR2 is SASEGT. Trimming stripped 5 bases from V and 7 bases from J, with 14 bases between. The CDR3 nucleotides are TGTGCCAGCAGTCCGCGGCTCTTTAGTGAAAAACTGTTTTTT. Protein: CASSPRLFSEKLFF.

The gene calls are TRBV19 and TRBJ2-7; no clear D. CDR3 length: 14 residues. V dropped 6 bases and J dropped 1 base, with 13 bases sitting between them. CDR1 LNHDA and CDR2 SQIVND come from the germline V gene (reference sequence). Here the CDR3 DNA reads TGTGCCAGTAGCAGCGCCCTAAGTTCCTACGAGCAGTACTTC. This sequence encodes CASSSALSSYEQYF.

The chain has TRBV7-9 and TRBJ2-2; tentative D call: TRBD2 (5 bases). The CDR3 spans 15 residues. V lost 3 bases to trimming and J lost 6 bases, with 14 bases between them. The germline V gene has CDR1 SEHNR and CDR2 FQNEAQ (reference sequence). CDR3 DNA sequence: TGTGCCAGCAGCTTGTGGGGAGTGGTGCCCGGGGAGCTGTTTTTT. This translates into CASSLWGVVPGELFF.

The chain employs TRBV5-4 and TRBJ1-2; a weak D match, TRBD1 (6 bases). The CDR3 is 15 amino acids. V lost 1 base to trimming and J lost 8 bases, with 18 bases between them. The germline CDR1 and CDR2 sequences are SGHNT and YYREEE (reference sequence). CDR3 amino acids: CASSLRGSGGLGYTF. DNA for the CDR3: TGTGCCAGCAGCTTGAGGGGTTCCGGGGGGCTGGGCTACACCTTC.

This chain joins TRBV5-1 and TRBJ2-7; unclear D gene. Trimming pared 4 bases from V and 4 bases from J, leaving 6 bases between. This CDR3 region has 11 residues. The germline V gene has CDR1 SGHRS and CDR2 YFSETQ. CDR3 DNA sequence: TGCGCCAGCAGCCCGGGTTACGAGCAGTACTTC. Protein: CASSPGYEQYF. The full variable domain, in which reference TRBV5-1 and TRBJ2-7 provide the parts outside the CDR3, is KAGVTQTPRYLIKTRGQQVTLSCSPISGHRSVSWYQQTPGQGLQFLFEYFSETQRNKGNFPGRFSGRQFSNSRSEMNVSTLELGDSALYLCASSPGYEQYFGPGTRLTVT.

J is TRBJ2-1 and V is TRBV15; D gene uncertain. This CDR3 comprises 15 residues. Per germline, CDR1 LNHNV and CDR2 YYDKDF (reference sequence). Trimming removed 0 bases from V and 6 bases from J, with 12 bases in between. CDR3 residues: CATSRDQSPGNEQFF. Written as DNA, the CDR3 is TGTGCCACCAGCAGAGATCAGAGTCCGGGCAATGAGCAGTTCTTC.

The genes are TRBV28 and TRBJ2-5, with D tentatively TRBD2 (5 bases). The CDR3 spans 15 residues. The germline CDR1 and CDR2 sequences are MDHEN and SYDVKM. Trimming shortened V by 3 bases and J by 3 bases, and 14 bases separated the two germline ends. CDR3 residues: CASSFSDSRKETQYF. Written as DNA, the CDR3 is TGTGCCAGCAGTTTTTCGGACTCGAGGAAAGAGACCCAGTACTTC.